This T cell receptor (beta chain) was documented in a study of technical replicates of blood from several donors. This clone has only one observation. Here immunoSEQ multiplex PCR was the method, and the copy in TCRdb shows in-frame clones only, minus some. Among more than 65,000 clones listed, roughly four fifths were seen once. V lost 0 bases to trimming and J lost 0 bases, with 11 bases between them. This CDR3 has 16 residues. The germline V gene encodes CDR1 SGHRS and CDR2 YFSETQ. The rearrangement links TRBV5-1 to TRBJ2-3, with D possibly being TRBD2 (6 bases). Sequenced sample: PBMCs. The TCR comes from a human donor in good health. Some clones in this sample may be carry-over from other donors' samples. CDR3 sequence reads: CASSLGSGTSTDTQYF. CDR3 nucleotides: TGCGCCAGCAGCTTGGGTAGCGGTACTAGCACAGATACGCAGTATTTT.